This passage covers 8 T cell receptor beta chains from one sample sequenced in a study of shared clonotypes between healthy human individuals. Sequencing used immunoSEQ multiplex PCR; TCRdb keeps in-frame clones, though not all of them. The sample holds around 940,000 clones; approximately 76% are singletons and the top ten take about 1.5%. The sample was memory CD4+ T cells sorted from blood. Stated subset: CD45RA-negative fraction. The receptor set was obtained from a young man in good health.

This clone appeared once. CDR3 in amino acids: CASSHSRGIVQETQYF. The CDR3, as DNA: TGTGCCAGCAGCCATTCGCGAGGGATTGTCCAAGAGACCCAGTACTTC. V usage is TRBV14 and J usage is TRBJ2-5, with D possibly matching TRBD2 (5 bases). This CDR3 comprises 16 residues. The germline V gene encodes CDR1 SGHDN and CDR2 FVKESK. The V and J ends lost 3 bases and 1 base respectively, with 15 bases between them.

The V and J genes are TRBV5-1 and TRBJ2-3; D unresolved. The CDR3 loop spans 14 amino acids. V was clipped by 0 bases and J by 2 bases, with 7 bases between them. The germline gives CDR1 SGHRS, CDR2 YFSETQ. In DNA form, the CDR3 reads TGCGCCAGCAGCTTGGGGCCAGCCACAGATACGCAGTATTTT. Amino acids: CASSLGPATDTQYF.

V gene TRBV27 combines with J gene TRBJ1-6, with unresolved D. Between the trimmed V and J ends, which lost 3 bases and 5 bases, there was a span of 8 bases. The CDR3 loop spans 14 amino acids. Germline V gene data show CDR1 as MNHEY and CDR2 as SMNVEV (reference sequence). CDR3 DNA: TGTGCCAGCAGTTTTCGATTAGATAATTCACCCCTCCACTTT. The encoded protein is CASSFRLDNSPLHF.

The V call is TRBV6-1, the J call TRBJ1-5; a weak D match, TRBD1 (6 bases). The V gene lost 8 bases and the J gene lost 1 base, with 12 bases spanning the gap. This CDR3 contains 14 residues. Germline-derived CDR1 and CDR2 are MNHNS and SASEGT. CDR3 in DNA: TGTGCCAGCCTTAGGGGGGGCAGCAATCAGCCCCAGCATTTT. Residues: CASLRGGSNQPQHF.

The chain is built from TRBV28 and TRBJ1-1; TRBD1 is a possible D gene (5 bases). CDR1 MDHEN and CDR2 SYDVKM come from the germline V gene. The CDR3 sequence is 15 residues long. The V end was cut by 5 bases, the J end by 4 bases, with 17 bases between. Here the CDR3 DNA reads TGTGCCAGCAGTCGGGGGTCCTCACGGACCACTGAAGCTTTCTTT. As protein: CASSRGSSRTTEAFF.

V is TRBV28 and J is TRBJ2-1, with unresolved D. The V and J ends lost 2 bases and 5 bases respectively, with 10 bases between them. CDR1 MDHEN and CDR2 SYDVKM come from the germline V gene. The CDR3 is 14 residues long. CDR3 loop: CASSLLQPNNEQFF. As DNA, the CDR3 is TGTGCCAGCAGTTTACTACAACCTAACAATGAGCAGTTCTTC.

This rearrangement joins TRBV28 to TRBJ2-7, with D hard to call. V lost 4 bases to trimming and J lost 4 bases, with 14 bases between them. This CDR3 region has 14 residues. Germline assignment: CDR1 MDHEN and CDR2 SYDVKM. CDR3 nucleotide sequence: TGTGCCAGCAGTTACCCGATACCTAATTACGAGCAGTACTTC. Its protein is CASSYPIPNYEQYF.

In its sample, this clone was seen a few times. V usage is TRBV27 and J usage is TRBJ2-2, with 9 bases fitting TRBD2. CDR3 length: 14 amino acids. The junction had 0 bases not matched to a gene; V was cut back by 2 bases and J by 5 bases. Germline CDR1 is MNHEY and CDR2 is SMNVEV (reference sequence). The CDR3 DNA follows: TGTGCCAGCAGTTTACTAGCGGGGACCGGGGAGCTGTTTTTT. Translated: CASSLLAGTGELFF.